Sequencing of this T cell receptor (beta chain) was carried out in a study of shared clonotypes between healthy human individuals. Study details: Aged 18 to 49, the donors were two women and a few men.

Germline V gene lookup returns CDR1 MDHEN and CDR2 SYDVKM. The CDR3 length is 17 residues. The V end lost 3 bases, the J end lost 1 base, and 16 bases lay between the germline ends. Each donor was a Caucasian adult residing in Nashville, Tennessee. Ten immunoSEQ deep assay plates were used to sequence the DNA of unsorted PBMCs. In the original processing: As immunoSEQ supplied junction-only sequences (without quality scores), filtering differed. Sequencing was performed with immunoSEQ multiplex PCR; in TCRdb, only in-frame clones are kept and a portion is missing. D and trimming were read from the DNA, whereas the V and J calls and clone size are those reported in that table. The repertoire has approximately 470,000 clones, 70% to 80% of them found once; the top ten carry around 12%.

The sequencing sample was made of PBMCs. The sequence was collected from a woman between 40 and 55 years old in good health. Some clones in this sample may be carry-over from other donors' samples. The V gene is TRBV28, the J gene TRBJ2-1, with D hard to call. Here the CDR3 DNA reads TGTGCCAGCAGTTTCCGCCGGCTTCTCGCATCCTACAATGAGCAGTTCTTC. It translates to CASSFRRLLASYNEQFF.